The clone carrying this T cell receptor beta chain has more than one count but fewer than ten. The method was immunoSEQ multiplex PCR; TCRdb's version includes in-frame clones alone and lacks a portion of them. The sample records about 120,000 clones, roughly 88% being singletons. The V gene lost 6 bases and the J gene lost 2 bases, with 10 bases spanning the gap. The germline V gene has CDR1 SNHLY and CDR2 FYNNEI. The CDR3 contains 13 residues. These data are taken from a study of cytomegalovirus exposure and HLA in healthy donors. The origin of this receptor is a man between 18 and 29 years old in good health and CMV-seronegative. The sequenced sample consisted of PBMCs. The chain carries TRBV2 and TRBJ1-2; no reliable D call. The chain's CDR3 is CASSGRKNYGYTF. CDR3 sequence (DNA): TGTGCCAGCAGCGGCAGGAAAAACTATGGCTACACCTTC.